These T cell receptor beta chains were read from a single sample in a study of shared clonotypes between healthy human individuals. The data were produced by immunoSEQ multiplex PCR, yet TCRdb's version contains in-frame clones alone and is incomplete. The table includes under 130,000 clones, just over 65% detected once. The sequenced material came from memory CD8+ T cells sorted from blood. These receptors originate from a woman in her 30s in good health. Both conserved end residues are part of each CDR3. A D gene is named only where the DNA matches it firmly. Rows may omit the clone size; those that give it use once, few, many or a size class.

V: TRBV7-9; size: few; D: .; J: TRBJ2-5; CDR3: CASRRSEQETQYF; DNA: TGTGCCAGCAGAAGAAGTGAGCAAGAGACCCAGTACTTC
V: TRBV21-1; size: .; D: .; J: TRBJ1-1; CDR3: CASSNYPRTSDEAFF; DNA: TGTGCCAGCAGCAACTATCCCAGGACGTCCGATGAAGCTTTCTTT
V: TRBV11-2; size: .; D: .; J: TRBJ2-1; CDR3: CASIHGGNEQFF; DNA: TGTGCCAGCATTCATGGGGGGAATGAGCAGTTCTTC
V: TRBV25-1; size: .; D: TRBD2; J: TRBJ2-7; CDR3: CASSDPISSGRPYEQYF; DNA: TGTGCCAGCAGTGACCCCATCTCTAGCGGGAGACCCTACGAGCAGTACTTC
V: TRBV10-3; size: .; D: .; J: TRBJ1-2; CDR3: CAIRVTVNYGYTF; DNA: TGTGCCATCAGGGTGACGGTTAACTATGGCTACACCTTC
V: TRBV11-3; size: .; D: .; J: TRBJ2-7; CDR3: CASSPQPNRDSGYEQYF; DNA: TGTGCCAGCAGCCCGCAACCTAATCGGGACAGCGGGTACGAGCAGTACTTC
V: TRBV7-8; size: .; D: TRBD2; J: TRBJ2-7; CDR3: CASSQGLAGVGEYYEQYF; DNA: TGTGCCAGCAGCCAGGGACTAGCGGGAGTGGGGGAGTACTACGAGCAGTACTTC
V: TRBV25-1; size: many; D: .; J: TRBJ1-5; CDR3: CASSGSGPNQPQHF; DNA: TGTGCCAGCAGTGGTTCAGGGCCCAATCAGCCCCAGCATTTT
V: TRBV5-1; size: .; D: .; J: TRBJ2-4; CDR3: CASSLALGSKNIQYF; DNA: TGCGCCAGCAGCTTGGCCTTAGGCTCCAAAAACATTCAGTACTTC
V: TRBV5-6; size: .; D: TRBD2; J: TRBJ2-2; CDR3: CASSMGTSGSIGELFF; DNA: TGTGCCAGCAGCATGGGGACTAGCGGGAGTATCGGGGAGCTGTTTTTT
V: TRBV6-1; size: few; D: .; J: TRBJ2-3; CDR3: CASSAQEGRPTDTQYF; DNA: TGTGCCAGCAGTGCACAAGAGGGGCGGCCCACAGATACGCAGTATTTT
V: TRBV28; size: many; D: TRBD2; J: TRBJ2-5; CDR3: CASTLLLTGGQETQYF; DNA: TGTGCCAGCACCCTCCTCTTAACGGGAGGGCAAGAGACCCAGTACTTC